Described below is a single T cell receptor (beta chain) sequence and its context. The antigen remains undetermined. The record originates from a study of cytomegalovirus exposure and HLA in healthy donors. Vbeta (60) and Jbeta (13) primers were used in the PCR. Some clones are missing from TCRdb's copy, which holds only in-frame ones; the method was immunoSEQ multiplex PCR. The table has 150,000 or so clones, approximately 79% seen once; the top ten hold 4.3%. Germline V gene lookup returns CDR1 SGHRS and CDR2 YFSETQ. V lost 1 base to trimming and J lost 1 base, with 14 bases between them. The CDR3 extends over 16 amino acids. Whole-study findings and limits: The only immune exposure information that was available was CMV serostatus. As confirmed in vitro, three CMV-associated chains were specific for CMV antigens.

The specimen was PBMCs. The chain couples TRBV5-1 to TRBJ1-1; D is uncertain. The clonotype originates from a man aged 18 to 35 in good health and CMV-seropositive. CDR3 amino acids: CASSLNRAGSNTEAFF. CDR3 nucleotides: TGCGCCAGCAGCTTGAATCGGGCGGGGTCGAACACTGAAGCTTTCTTT.